This T cell receptor beta chain was captured by sequencing in a study of T cell responses to AZD1222 COVID-19 vaccine. The study, taken as a whole, reports: Repertoire samples came only from after the peak T cell response.

Per the germline V gene, CDR1 is SGHTA and CDR2 is FQGNSA. This CDR3 contains 15 residues. V was clipped by 6 bases and J by 2 bases, with 17 bases between them. Clones were read by immunoSEQ multiplex PCR, and TCRdb kept only the in-frame ones, dropping some. The sample includes 170,000 or so clones, around 92% seen only once; the top ten take more than 0.8%. On this clone: Antigen specificity is unknown.

Sequencing used peripheral blood, obtained on day 0 of AZD1222 vaccination. The receptor comes from an adult in good health. The chain employs TRBV7-2 and TRBJ2-7; D ambiguous. For the CDR3, the DNA is TGTGCCAGCAGTTCCCAGCCGTCGGTGGCCTACGAGCAGTACTTC. Translation gives CASSSQPSVAYEQYF.